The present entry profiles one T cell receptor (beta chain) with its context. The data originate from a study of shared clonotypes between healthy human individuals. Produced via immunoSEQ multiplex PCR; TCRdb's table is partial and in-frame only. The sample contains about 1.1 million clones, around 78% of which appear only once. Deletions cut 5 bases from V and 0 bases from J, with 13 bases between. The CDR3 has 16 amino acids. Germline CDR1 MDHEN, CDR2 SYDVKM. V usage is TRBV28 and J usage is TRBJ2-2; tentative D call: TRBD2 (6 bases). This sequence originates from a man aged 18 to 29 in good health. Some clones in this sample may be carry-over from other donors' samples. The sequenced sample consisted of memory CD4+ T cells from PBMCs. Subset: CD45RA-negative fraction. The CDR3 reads CASSLKLATNTGELFF. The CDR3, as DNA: TGTGCCAGCAGTCTTAAACTAGCCACGAACACCGGGGAGCTGTTTTTT.